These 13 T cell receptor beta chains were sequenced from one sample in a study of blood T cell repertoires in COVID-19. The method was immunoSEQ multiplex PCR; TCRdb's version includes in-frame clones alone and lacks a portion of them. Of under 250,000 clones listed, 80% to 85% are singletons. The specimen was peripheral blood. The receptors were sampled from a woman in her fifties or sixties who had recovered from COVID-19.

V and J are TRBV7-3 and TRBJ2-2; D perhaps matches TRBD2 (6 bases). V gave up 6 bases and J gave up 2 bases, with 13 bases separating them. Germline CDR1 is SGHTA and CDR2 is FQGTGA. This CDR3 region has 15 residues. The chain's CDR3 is CASSLGGANTGELFF. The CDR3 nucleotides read TGTGCCAGCAGTTTGGGGGGAGCCAACACCGGGGAGCTGTTTTTT. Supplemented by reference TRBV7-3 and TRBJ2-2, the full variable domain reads GAGVSQTPSNKVTEKGKYVELRCDPISGHTALYWYRQSLGQGPEFLIYFQGTGAADDSGLPNDRFFAVRPEGSVSTLKIQRTERGDSAVYLCASSLGGANTGELFFGEGSRLTVL.

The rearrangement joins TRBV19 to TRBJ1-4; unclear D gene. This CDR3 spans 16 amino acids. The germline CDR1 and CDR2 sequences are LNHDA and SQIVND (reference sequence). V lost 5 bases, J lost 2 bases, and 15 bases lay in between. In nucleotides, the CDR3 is TGTGCCAGTAGTGGGAGACATCTGGGGACTAATGAAAAACTGTTTTTT. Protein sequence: CASSGRHLGTNEKLFF.

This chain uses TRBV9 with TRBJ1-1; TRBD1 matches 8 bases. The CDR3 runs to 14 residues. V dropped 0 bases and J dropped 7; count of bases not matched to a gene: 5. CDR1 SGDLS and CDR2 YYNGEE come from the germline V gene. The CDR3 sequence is CASSVGLGTGEAFF. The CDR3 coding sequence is TGTGCCAGCAGCGTAGGGCTTGGGACAGGTGAAGCTTTCTTT.

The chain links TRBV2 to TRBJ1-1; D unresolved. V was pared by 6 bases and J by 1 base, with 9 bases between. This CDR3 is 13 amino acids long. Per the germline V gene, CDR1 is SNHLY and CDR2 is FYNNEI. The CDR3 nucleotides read TGTGCCAGCAGGGCCGACACGAACACTGAAGCTTTCTTT. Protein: CASRADTNTEAFF.

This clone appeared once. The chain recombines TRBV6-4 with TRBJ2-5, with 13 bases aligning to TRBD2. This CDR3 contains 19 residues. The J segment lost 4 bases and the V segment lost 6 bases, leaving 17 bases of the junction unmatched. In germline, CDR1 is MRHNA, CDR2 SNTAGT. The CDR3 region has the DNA TGTGCCAGCAGGGCTACTAGCGGGGGGGCCCCCCCAATTCTAGAGACCCAGTACTTC. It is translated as CASRATSGGAPPILETQYF.

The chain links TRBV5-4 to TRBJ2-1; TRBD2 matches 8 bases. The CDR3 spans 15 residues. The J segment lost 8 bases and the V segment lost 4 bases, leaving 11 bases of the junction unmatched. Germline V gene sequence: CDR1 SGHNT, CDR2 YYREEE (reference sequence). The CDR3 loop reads CASSPGGTRFDEQFF. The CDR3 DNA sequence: TGTGCCAGCAGCCCGGGGGGGACTAGGTTCGATGAGCAGTTCTTC.

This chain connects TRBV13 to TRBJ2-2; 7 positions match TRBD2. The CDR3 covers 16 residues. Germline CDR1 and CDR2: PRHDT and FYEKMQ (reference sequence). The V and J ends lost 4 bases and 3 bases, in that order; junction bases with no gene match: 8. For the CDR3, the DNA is TGTGCCAGCAGCTCTTGGAGCGGGGCGCACACCGGGGAGCTGTTTTTT. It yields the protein CASSSWSGAHTGELFF.

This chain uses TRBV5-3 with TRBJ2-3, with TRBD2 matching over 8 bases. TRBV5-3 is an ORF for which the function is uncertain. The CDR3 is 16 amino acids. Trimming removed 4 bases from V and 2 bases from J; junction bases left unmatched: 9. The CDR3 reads CARSSGGLPITDTQYF. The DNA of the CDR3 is TGTGCCAGAAGCAGCGGGGGCCTACCTATCACAGATACGCAGTATTTT.

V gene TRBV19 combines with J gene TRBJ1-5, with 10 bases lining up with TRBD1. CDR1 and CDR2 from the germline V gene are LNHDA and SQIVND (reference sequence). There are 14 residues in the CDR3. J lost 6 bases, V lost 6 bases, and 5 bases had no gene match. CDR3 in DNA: TGTGCCAGTAGGACAGGGGGCTATTCTCAGCCCCAGCATTTT. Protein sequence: CASRTGGYSQPQHF.

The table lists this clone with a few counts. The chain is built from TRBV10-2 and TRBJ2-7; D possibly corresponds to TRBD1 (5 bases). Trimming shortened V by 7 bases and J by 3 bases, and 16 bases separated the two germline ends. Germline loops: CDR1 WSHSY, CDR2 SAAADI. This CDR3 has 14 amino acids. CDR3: CASKQQGSGYEQYF. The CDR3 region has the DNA TGCGCCAGCAAACAGCAGGGTAGTGGCTACGAGCAGTACTTC.

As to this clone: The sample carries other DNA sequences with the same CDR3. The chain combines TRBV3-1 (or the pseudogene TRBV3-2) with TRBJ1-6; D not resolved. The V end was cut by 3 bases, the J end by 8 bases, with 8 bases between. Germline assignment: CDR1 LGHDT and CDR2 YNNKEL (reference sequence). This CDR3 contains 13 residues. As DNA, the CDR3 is TGTGCCAGCAGCCACCCCGGGGATTCACCCCTCCACTTT. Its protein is CASSHPGDSPLHF.

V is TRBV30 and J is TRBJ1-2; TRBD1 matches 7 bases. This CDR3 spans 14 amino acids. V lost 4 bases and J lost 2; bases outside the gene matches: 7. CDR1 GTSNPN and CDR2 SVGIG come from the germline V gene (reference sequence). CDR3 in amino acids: CAWTRETGNYGYTF. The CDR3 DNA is TGTGCCTGGACTCGCGAGACAGGGAACTATGGCTACACCTTC. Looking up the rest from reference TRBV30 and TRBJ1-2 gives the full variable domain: SQTIHQWPATLVQPVGSPLSLECTVEGTSNPNLYWYRQAAGRGLQLLFYSVGIGQISSEVPQNLSASRPQDRQFILSSKKLLLSDSGFYLCAWTRETGNYGYTFGSGTRLTVV.

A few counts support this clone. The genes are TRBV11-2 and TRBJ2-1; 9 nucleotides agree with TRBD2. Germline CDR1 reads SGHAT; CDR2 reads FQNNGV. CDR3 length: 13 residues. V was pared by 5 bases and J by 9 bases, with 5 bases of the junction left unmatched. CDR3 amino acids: CASSPSGGPEQFF. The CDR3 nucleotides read TGTGCCAGCAGCCCGAGCGGGGGGCCTGAGCAGTTCTTC. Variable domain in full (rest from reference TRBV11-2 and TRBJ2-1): EAGVAQSPRYKIIEKRQSVAFWCNPISGHATLYWYQQILGQGPKLLIQFQNNGVVDDSQLPKDRFSAERLKGVDSTLKIQPAKLEDSAVYLCASSPSGGPEQFFGPGTRLTVL.